A selection of T cell receptor beta chains follows, all from one sample in a study of T cells in Graves' hyperthyroidism and ophthalmopathy. One entry per CDR3 protein results from TCRdb running MiXCR on the multiplex PCR reads. Counted here are more than 250,000 distinct CDR3 sequences, approximately 16% occurring once; the ten biggest clones make up roughly 31%. The sequenced material came from blood. The receptors were sampled from a woman aged 45-59 years with Graves' hyperthyroidism that later progressed to Graves' ophthalmopathy. The CDR3 runs from the conserved cysteine through the conserved F or W. Each record gives: CDR3 DNA, CDR3 protein, V gene, D gene, J gene, clone size. A D gene is named only where the DNA matches it firmly. Some rows mark clone size as missing; the rest say once, few, many or name a class of expanded clone.

CDR3 DNA: TGTGCCAGCAGTCCCCCGACAGGGCAATGGTACAATGAGCAGTTCTTC
CDR3 protein: CASSPPTGQWYNEQFF
V gene: TRBV28
D gene: TRBD1
J gene: TRBJ2-1
clone size: many

CDR3 DNA: TGTGCCAGCTCACCACCCGGGACTAGCGGGAGTACCGATACGCAGTATTTT
CDR3 protein: CASSPPGTSGSTDTQYF
V gene: TRBV18
D gene: TRBD2
J gene: TRBJ2-3
clone size: many

CDR3 DNA: TGCGCCAGCAGCTTGGCACGGACTGGGGGCGAGGAGACCCAGTACTTC
CDR3 protein: CASSLARTGGEETQYF
V gene: TRBV5-1
D gene: -
J gene: TRBJ2-5
clone size: many

CDR3 DNA: TGTGCCAGCAGCCCCCCGGGGTCCCTTACAGATACGCAGTATTTT
CDR3 protein: CASSPPGSLTDTQYF
V gene: TRBV6-1
D gene: -
J gene: TRBJ2-3
clone size: once

CDR3 DNA: TGCGCCAGCAGCTTGGAATTCGGGGAGGCAGGCCCCTACACCGGGGAGCTGTTTTTT
CDR3 protein: CASSLEFGEAGPYTGELFF
V gene: TRBV5-1
D gene: -
J gene: TRBJ2-2
clone size: -

CDR3 DNA: TGTGCCAGCAGTGTTCGCGGGAGTTACGAGCAGTACTTC
CDR3 protein: CASSVRGSYEQYF
V gene: TRBV2
D gene: TRBD2
J gene: TRBJ2-7
clone size: -

CDR3 DNA: TGTGCCAGCAGCTTCTGGACAGGGCCGGACACTGAAGCTTTCTTT
CDR3 protein: CASSFWTGPDTEAFF
V gene: TRBV7-9
D gene: TRBD1
J gene: TRBJ1-1
clone size: few

CDR3 DNA: TGTGCCAGCCGAGATATGGGGGGCGACGAGACCCAGTACTTC
CDR3 protein: CASRDMGGDETQYF
V gene: TRBV19
D gene: -
J gene: TRBJ2-5
clone size: -

CDR3 DNA: TGCAGTGCGGGGACCGGGCGGACTTATGGCTACACCTTC
CDR3 protein: CSAGTGRTYGYTF
V gene: TRBV20-1
D gene: -
J gene: TRBJ1-2
clone size: many

CDR3 DNA: TGTGCCAGGGATTACACCCTAGCGCCAAGCTCCTACAATGAGCAGTTCTTC
CDR3 protein: CARDYTLAPSSYNEQFF
V gene: TRBV2
D gene: -
J gene: TRBJ2-1
clone size: many